Described below is a single T cell receptor (beta chain) sequence and its context. The record originates from a study of shared clonotypes between healthy human individuals. V gave up 1 base and J gave up 9 bases; unmatched junction bases: 15. There are 16 residues in the CDR3. Germline CDR1 is SEHNR and CDR2 is FQNEAQ (reference sequence). Recent vaccinations or acute infections were absent in the healthy HIV-negative adult donors. TCRdb keeps only in-frame clones here, not all; method: immunoSEQ multiplex PCR. The profile covers roughly 110,000 clones, with about 62% appearing a single time and around 23% taken by the ten largest.

This TCR came from a woman aged 25 to 39 in good health. The sample was memory CD8+ T cells sorted from blood. The subset here: CD45RO+ cells pooled with CCR7-negative TemRA cells. The chain joins TRBV7-9 to TRBJ2-7; 7 bases agree with TRBD2. The CDR3, as DNA: TGTGCCAGCAGCTTAGTCCCTAGCGGAAAAGTACGAGGGCAGTACTTC. The encoded protein is CASSLVPSGKVRGQYF. The full variable domain, completed using reference TRBV7-9 and TRBJ2-7, is DTGVSQNPRHKITKRGQNVTFRCDPISEHNRLYWYRQTLGQGPEFLTYFQNEAQLEKSRLLSDRFSAERPKGSFSTLEIQRTEQGDSAMYLCASSLVPSGKVRGQYFGPGTRLTVT.